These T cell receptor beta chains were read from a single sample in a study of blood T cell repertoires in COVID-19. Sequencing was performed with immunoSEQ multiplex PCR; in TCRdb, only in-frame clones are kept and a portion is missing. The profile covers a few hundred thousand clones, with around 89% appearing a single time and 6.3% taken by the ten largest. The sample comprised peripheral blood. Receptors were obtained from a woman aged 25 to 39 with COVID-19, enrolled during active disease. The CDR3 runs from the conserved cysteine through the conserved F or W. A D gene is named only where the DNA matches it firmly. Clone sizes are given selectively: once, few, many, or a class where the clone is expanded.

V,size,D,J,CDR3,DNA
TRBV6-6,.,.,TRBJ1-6,CASSYSEDRYSPLHF,TGTGCCAGCAGTTACTCCGAGGACAGATATTCACCCCTCCACTTT
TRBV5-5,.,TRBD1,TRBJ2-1,CASSYDRANEQFF,TGTGCCAGCAGCTACGACAGGGCCAATGAGCAGTTCTTC
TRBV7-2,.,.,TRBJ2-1,CASSLAAGIAYNEQFF,TGTGCCAGCAGCTTAGCGGCGGGAATCGCCTACAATGAGCAGTTCTTC
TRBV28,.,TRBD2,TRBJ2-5,CASSAPWTSGPEETQYF,TGTGCCAGCAGTGCTCCATGGACTAGCGGGCCAGAAGAGACCCAGTACTTC
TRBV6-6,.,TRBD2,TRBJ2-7,CASSYSGGIPYEQYF,TGTGCCAGCAGTTACAGCGGGGGAATTCCCTACGAGCAGTACTTC
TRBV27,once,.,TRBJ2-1,CASSYLASGGYNEQFF,TGTGCCAGCAGCTACCTAGCGTCTGGGGGTTACAATGAGCAGTTCTTC
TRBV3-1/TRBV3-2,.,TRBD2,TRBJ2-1,CASSHASGTSGSDEQFF,TGTGCCAGCAGCCACGCCTCGGGGACTAGCGGGAGTGATGAGCAGTTCTTC
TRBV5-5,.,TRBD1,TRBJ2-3,CASSAGQGYFWDTQYF,TGTGCCAGCAGCGCGGGACAGGGATATTTTTGGGATACGCAGTATTTT
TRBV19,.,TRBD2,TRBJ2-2,CASSIDPTSGSSRAGELFF,TGTGCCAGTAGTATAGATCCCACTAGCGGGAGTAGTAGAGCCGGGGAGCTGTTTTTT
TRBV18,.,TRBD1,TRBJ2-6,CASSRQGLSGANVLTF,TGTGCCAGCTCACGACAGGGGCTCTCTGGGGCCAACGTCCTGACTTTC
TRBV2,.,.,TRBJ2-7,CASRGTVAYEQYF,TGTGCCAGCCGGGGGACAGTAGCCTACGAGCAGTACTTC
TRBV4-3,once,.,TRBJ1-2,CASSQGAEGVYGYTF,TGCGCCAGCAGCCAAGGGGCGGAGGGAGTCTATGGCTACACCTTC
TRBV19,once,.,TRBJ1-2,CASSMRGSPGYTF,TGTGCCAGTAGTATGCGGGGGAGCCCTGGCTACACCTTC
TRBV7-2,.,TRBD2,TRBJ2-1,CASSPGTRRPNEQFF,TGTGCCAGCAGCCCAGGGACTAGGCGTCCCAATGAGCAGTTCTTC
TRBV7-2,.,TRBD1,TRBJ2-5,CASSGTGTGPETQYF,TGTGCCAGCAGCGGAACCGGGACAGGACCCGAGACCCAGTACTTC
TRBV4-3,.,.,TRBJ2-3,CASRPDSAVTDTQYF,TGCGCCAGCAGACCTGATAGCGCCGTCACAGATACGCAGTATTTT
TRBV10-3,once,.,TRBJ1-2,CAISGLGAGYTF,TGTGCCATCAGTGGCCTGGGGGCAGGCTACACCTTC
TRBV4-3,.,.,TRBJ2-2,CASSQEDKRRANTGELFF,TGCGCCAGCAGCCAAGAAGATAAGCGGAGGGCGAACACCGGGGAGCTGTTTTTT
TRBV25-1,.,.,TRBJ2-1,CASSARTLLYNEQFF,TGTGCCAGCAGTGCCCGGACTCTTCTCTACAATGAGCAGTTCTTC
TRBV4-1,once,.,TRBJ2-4,CASSHRDQGIKNIQYF,TGCGCCAGCAGCCACCGCGACCAGGGGATAAAAAACATTCAGTACTTC
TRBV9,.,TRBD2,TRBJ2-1,CASSVGGLAGGPANEQFF,TGTGCCAGCAGCGTAGGTGGACTAGCGGGGGGGCCTGCCAATGAGCAGTTCTTC
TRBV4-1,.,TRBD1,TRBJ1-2,CASSHPTGAYGYTF,TGCGCCAGCAGCCATCCCACAGGGGCCTATGGCTACACCTTC
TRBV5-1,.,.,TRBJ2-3,CASSLAGTRRTDTQYF,TGCGCCAGCAGCTTGGCCGGGACACGACGCACAGATACGCAGTATTTT
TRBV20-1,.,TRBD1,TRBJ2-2,CSASATGMNTGELFF,TGCAGTGCTAGTGCGACAGGGATGAACACCGGGGAGCTGTTTTTT
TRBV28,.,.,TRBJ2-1,CASRTSGLSKDEQFF,TGTGCCAGCAGGACCTCGGGACTGTCGAAGGATGAGCAGTTCTTC
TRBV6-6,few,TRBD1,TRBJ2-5,CASRPGTGGEKTQYF,TGTGCCAGCCGCCCCGGGACAGGGGGCGAAAAGACCCAGTACTTC
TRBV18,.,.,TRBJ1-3,CASSPTTGSGNTIYF,TGTGCCAGCTCACCTACTACAGGATCCGGAAACACCATATATTTT
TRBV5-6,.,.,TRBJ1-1,CASSWGRGGSRTEAFF,TGTGCCAGCAGCTGGGGACGGGGGGGATCGCGGACTGAAGCTTTCTTT
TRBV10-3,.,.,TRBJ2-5,CAISEGRFQETQYF,TGTGCCATCAGTGAGGGGAGATTCCAAGAGACCCAGTACTTC
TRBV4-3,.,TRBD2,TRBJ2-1,CASSQDATSGGREQFF,TGCGCCAGCAGCCAAGACGCTACTAGCGGGGGTCGGGAGCAGTTCTTC
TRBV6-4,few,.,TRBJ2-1,CASSLTSEGHNEQFF,TGTGCCAGCAGTCTGACTAGTGAAGGGCACAATGAGCAGTTCTTC
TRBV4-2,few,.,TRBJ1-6,CASSQELRDLYSPLHF,TGTGCCAGCAGCCAAGAGTTACGGGATCTTTACTCACCCCTCCACTTT
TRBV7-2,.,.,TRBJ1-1,CASSLGGMNTEAFF,TGTGCCAGCAGCTTGGGGGGTATGAACACTGAAGCTTTCTTT
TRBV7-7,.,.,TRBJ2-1,CASSLARDTYNEQFF,TGTGCTAGCAGCTTAGCGCGAGATACCTACAATGAGCAGTTCTTC
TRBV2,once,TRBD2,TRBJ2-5,CASSGGLAGVETQYF,TGTGCCAGCAGTGGGGGGCTAGCGGGAGTAGAGACCCAGTACTTC
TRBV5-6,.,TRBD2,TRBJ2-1,CASSSGLAGNNEQFF,TGTGCCAGCAGCTCGGGACTAGCGGGAAATAATGAGCAGTTCTTC
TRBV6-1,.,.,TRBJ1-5,CASSEKRGPQHF,TGTGCCAGCAGTGAGAAGCGAGGCCCCCAGCATTTT
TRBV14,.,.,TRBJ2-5,CASSSIITIPETQYF,TGTGCCAGCAGCTCAATAATAACAATCCCAGAGACCCAGTACTTC
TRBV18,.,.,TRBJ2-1,CASSPGTMDEQFF,TGTGCCAGCTCACCCGGGACAATGGATGAGCAGTTCTTC
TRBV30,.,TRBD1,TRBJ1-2,CAWGTGGFIYGYTF,TGTGCCTGGGGTACAGGGGGCTTTATCTATGGCTACACCTTC
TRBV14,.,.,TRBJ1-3,CASSQEGSGNTIYF,TGTGCCAGCAGCCAGGAGGGATCCGGAAACACCATATATTTT
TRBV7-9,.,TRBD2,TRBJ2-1,CASSLVAGPYNEQFF,TGTGCCAGCAGCTTGGTAGCGGGGCCATACAATGAGCAGTTCTTC
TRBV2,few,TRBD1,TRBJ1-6,CASSDWGTEDSPLHF,TGTGCCAGCAGTGATTGGGGGACAGAGGATTCACCCCTCCACTTT
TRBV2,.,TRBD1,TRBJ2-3,CASRTGGKTDTQYF,TGTGCCTCCCGGACAGGGGGCAAGACAGATACGCAGTATTTT
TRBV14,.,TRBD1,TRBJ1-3,CASSQLQGAAGNTIYF,TGTGCCAGCAGCCAGCTACAGGGGGCGGCTGGAAACACCATATATTTT
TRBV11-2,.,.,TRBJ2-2,CASSGAGTSNTGELFF,TGTGCCAGCAGCGGCGCCGGGACATCGAACACCGGGGAGCTGTTTTTT
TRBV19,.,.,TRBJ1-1,CASKTGIYMNTEAFF,TGTGCCAGTAAAACAGGGATCTACATGAACACTGAAGCTTTCTTT
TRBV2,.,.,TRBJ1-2,CASNGDLGGYTF,TGTGCCAGCAACGGGGATTTGGGTGGCTACACCTTC